The rows below give T cell receptor beta chains drawn from one sample of a study of T cells and copy number aberrations in small-cell lung cancer. Libraries were prepared by immunoSEQ multiplex PCR; TCRdb keeps only in-frame clonotypes and omits some of them. The table records 2,000 to 2,500 clones, 65% to 90% of them present only once. The source material was normal tissue next to the tumor. The source of these receptors is a woman in her forties or fifties with small cell lung cancer. Both conserved end residues are part of each CDR3. The D gene is left open where the match is weak. The size of a clone is reported for some rows only, either as once, few or many, or as a class for expanded clones.

size: NA; J: TRBJ1-5; D: NA; V: TRBV30; CDR3: CAWSVPPSNRAQHF; DNA: TGTGCCTGGAGTGTACCCCCATCGAATAGGGCCCAGCATTTT
size: NA; J: TRBJ1-2; D: TRBD1; V: TRBV4-2; CDR3: CASSQGDRDGYTF; DNA: TGTGCCAGCAGCCAAGGGGACAGGGACGGCTACACCTTC
size: few; J: TRBJ1-1; D: NA; V: TRBV6-4; CDR3: CASSDKENTEAFF; DNA: TGTGCCAGCAGTGACAAAGAAAACACTGAAGCTTTCTTT
size: NA; J: TRBJ1-2; D: TRBD1; V: TRBV5-5; CDR3: CASSIGQAYGYTF; DNA: TGTGCCAGCAGCATCGGACAGGCCTATGGCTACACCTTC
size: NA; J: TRBJ2-1; D: TRBD2; V: TRBV11-2; CDR3: CASNSQRGGYNEQFF; DNA: TGTGCCAGCAACTCCCAGCGGGGGGGTTACAATGAGCAGTTCTTC
size: NA; J: TRBJ2-2; D: NA; V: TRBV18; CDR3: CASSPIVRDTGELFF; DNA: TGTGCCAGCTCACCAATTGTGCGGGACACCGGGGAGCTGTTTTTT
size: NA; J: TRBJ1-4; D: NA; V: TRBV14; CDR3: CASSQDHGLRTNEKLFF; DNA: TGTGCCAGCAGCCAAGATCATGGGCTTCGAACTAATGAAAAACTGTTTTTT
size: NA; J: TRBJ1-6; D: NA; V: TRBV4-1; CDR3: CASSQDSLSPLHF; DNA: TGCGCCAGCAGCCAAGATTCGTTGTCACCCCTCCACTTT
size: NA; J: TRBJ1-6; D: NA; V: TRBV2; CDR3: CASSALSSYNSPLHF; DNA: TGTGCCAGCAGTGCTTTGAGCTCCTATAATTCACCCCTCCACTTT
size: NA; J: TRBJ2-1; D: NA; V: TRBV29-1; CDR3: CSVEGTVDNEQFF; DNA: TGCAGCGTTGAAGGGACGGTAGACAATGAGCAGTTCTTC
size: NA; J: TRBJ2-7; D: NA; V: TRBV11-2; CDR3: CASSRQSYEQYF; DNA: TGTGCCAGCAGCAGACAGTCCTACGAGCAGTACTTC
size: NA; J: TRBJ2-5; D: NA; V: TRBV28; CDR3: CASSLTTRGYSEAQYF; DNA: TGTGCCAGCAGTTTAACAACAAGGGGCTATTCAGAGGCCCAGTACTTC
size: NA; J: TRBJ2-3; D: NA; V: TRBV5-1; CDR3: CASSLVLGSVTDTQYF; DNA: TGCGCCAGCAGCTTGGTGCTCGGCTCTGTGACAGATACGCAGTATTTT
size: NA; J: TRBJ2-7; D: TRBD1; V: TRBV2; CDR3: CASSVQGQPYEQYF; DNA: TGTGCCAGCAGTGTACAGGGACAGCCCTACGAGCAGTACTTC
size: NA; J: TRBJ1-5; D: NA; V: TRBV7-2; CDR3: CASSFSGAVGNQPQHF; DNA: TGTGCCAGCAGCTTCTCCGGGGCGGTGGGCAATCAGCCCCAGCATTTT
size: NA; J: TRBJ1-5; D: NA; V: TRBV19; CDR3: CASSFGGSGNQPQHF; DNA: TGTGCCAGTAGTTTCGGGGGAAGTGGCAATCAGCCCCAGCATTTT
size: NA; J: TRBJ2-7; D: TRBD2; V: TRBV13; CDR3: CASSPTRGLAGGPYEQYF; DNA: TGTGCCAGCAGCCCGACAAGGGGACTAGCGGGAGGGCCGTACGAGCAGTACTTC
size: NA; J: TRBJ1-1; D: NA; V: TRBV6-6; CDR3: CASREGSAEAFF; DNA: TGTGCCAGCAGGGAAGGGAGCGCTGAAGCTTTCTTT
size: few; J: TRBJ1-3; D: NA; V: TRBV5-1; CDR3: CASSPQQRSSGNTIYF; DNA: TGCGCCAGCAGCCCACAACAGAGGAGCTCTGGAAACACCATATATTTT
size: NA; J: TRBJ2-7; D: NA; V: TRBV11-3; CDR3: CASSPGGDNYEQYF; DNA: TGTGCCAGCAGCCCGGGTGGGGACAACTACGAGCAGTACTTC
size: NA; J: TRBJ1-1; D: NA; V: TRBV5-6; CDR3: CASSLAGIRTEAFF; DNA: TGTGCCAGCAGCTTGGCAGGGATTCGAACTGAAGCTTTCTTT
size: NA; J: TRBJ1-5; D: NA; V: TRBV15; CDR3: CATSRSSTGPQHF; DNA: TGTGCCACCAGCAGATCGTCCACCGGGCCCCAGCATTTT
size: NA; J: TRBJ2-2; D: TRBD2; V: TRBV7-2; CDR3: CASSLNALAGNTGELFF; DNA: TGTGCCAGCAGCTTAAACGCCTTAGCGGGGAACACCGGGGAGCTGTTTTTT
size: NA; J: TRBJ2-2; D: NA; V: TRBV6-5; CDR3: CASSYSAGDPGELFF; DNA: TGTGCCAGCAGTTACTCCGCAGGGGACCCCGGGGAGCTGTTTTTT
size: NA; J: TRBJ2-1; D: NA; V: TRBV15; CDR3: CATSRGGASYNEQFF; DNA: TGTGCCACCAGCAGAGGAGGGGCCTCCTACAATGAGCAGTTCTTC
size: NA; J: TRBJ2-3; D: TRBD1; V: TRBV5-1; CDR3: CASSLDRPSTDTQYF; DNA: TGCGCCAGCAGCCTGGACAGGCCTAGCACAGATACGCAGTATTTT
size: NA; J: TRBJ1-6; D: NA; V: TRBV18; CDR3: CASSSGVRVRSSYNSPLHF; DNA: TGTGCCAGCTCATCAGGGGTGCGGGTCAGGAGCTCCTATAATTCACCCCTCCACTTT
size: NA; J: TRBJ2-5; D: NA; V: TRBV4-1; CDR3: CASSQDVVRGDETQYF; DNA: TGCGCCAGCAGCCAAGATGTCGTTAGGGGAGATGAGACCCAGTACTTC
size: NA; J: TRBJ1-3; D: TRBD1; V: TRBV2; CDR3: CASSDPDRGGNTIYF; DNA: TGTGCCAGCAGTGATCCGGACAGGGGTGGAAACACCATATATTTT
size: NA; J: TRBJ1-2; D: TRBD1; V: TRBV2; CDR3: CASNLQGSPYGYTF; DNA: TGTGCCAGCAATTTACAGGGGTCCCCCTATGGCTACACCTTC
size: NA; J: TRBJ2-3; D: NA; V: TRBV19; CDR3: CASSTKDSTDTQYF; DNA: TGTGCTAGTAGTACAAAAGACAGCACAGATACGCAGTATTTT
size: once; J: TRBJ1-1; D: NA; V: TRBV6-5; CDR3: CASSTQWDTEAFF; DNA: TGTGCCAGCAGTACTCAGTGGGACACTGAAGCTTTCTTT
size: NA; J: TRBJ1-4; D: NA; V: TRBV6-5; CDR3: CASSRTATNEKLFF; DNA: TGTGCCAGCAGCCGGACAGCAACTAATGAAAAACTGTTTTTT
size: once; J: TRBJ2-5; D: TRBD2; V: TRBV30; CDR3: CAWAGTSGRGIVTQYF; DNA: TGTGCCTGGGCCGGGACTAGCGGGAGGGGGATAGTGACCCAGTACTTC
size: NA; J: TRBJ1-1; D: TRBD1; V: TRBV7-9; CDR3: CASSLLGDSRFTEAFF; DNA: TGTGCCAGCAGCCTCCTCGGGGACAGTCGTTTCACTGAAGCTTTCTTT
size: NA; J: TRBJ2-1; D: NA; V: TRBV5-4; CDR3: CASSPEDDEQFF; DNA: TGTGCCAGCAGCCCGGAGGACGATGAGCAGTTCTTC
size: NA; J: TRBJ1-2; D: NA; V: TRBV2; CDR3: CASSQEVEYGYTF; DNA: TGTGCCAGCAGTCAGGAAGTAGAATATGGCTACACCTTC
size: NA; J: TRBJ1-2; D: NA; V: TRBV6-1; CDR3: CASSRGRDTLYGYTF; DNA: TGTGCCAGCTCAAGGGGACGGGACACACTATATGGCTACACCTTC
size: NA; J: TRBJ1-1; D: NA; V: TRBV6-6; CDR3: CASSYLNAEAFF; DNA: TGTGCCAGCAGTTACTTAAATGCTGAAGCTTTCTTT
size: NA; J: TRBJ2-5; D: TRBD1; V: TRBV9; CDR3: CASSHWGQAQETQYF; DNA: TGTGCCAGCAGCCACTGGGGACAGGCACAAGAGACCCAGTACTTC